Each of the 19 T cell receptor beta chains below was sequenced from the same sample in a study of tumor-infiltrating lymphocytes in oesophageal squamous cell carcinoma. TCRdb reanalysed the PCR reads using MiXCR and keeps one entry per CDR3 protein. The repertoire has around 19,000 distinct CDR3 sequences, around 48% of them found once; the top ten carry under 55%. Sequenced: normal esophageal tissue next to the tumor. These receptor sequences come from a female donor with esophageal squamous cell carcinoma.

This rearrangement joins TRBV10-3 to TRBJ2-4, with TRBD1 matching over 7 bases. The J call may be incorrect, as the DNA end agrees better with TRBJ2-7. This CDR3 contains 15 residues. Germline V gene data show CDR1 as ENHRY and CDR2 as SYGVKD. The CDR3 is CAISSAGTASYEQYF. The CDR3 DNA follows: TGTGCCATCAGTTCCGCCGGGACAGCGTCCTACGAGCAGTACTTC.

Concerning this clonotype: Since the CDR3 does not end with the conserved phenylalanine or tryptophan, this likely comes from a read error. Because the CDR3's place on the DNA is in doubt, the DNA is left out and the CDR3 is given as listed by TCRdb. The chain is built from TRBV24-1 and TRBJ2-7; whether TRBD1, the table's D call, matches the DNA was not checked. 16 amino acids form the CDR3, both terminal residues included. The germline gives CDR1 KGHDR, CDR2 SFDVKD. CDR3 region: CATSDLRSGRGYTFGS.

V and J are TRBV5-1 and TRBJ2-2; maybe TRBD2 (5 bases). The CDR3 spans 13 residues. In germline, CDR1 is SGHRS, CDR2 YFSETQ. Trimming stripped 4 bases from V and 1 base from J, with 5 bases between. This chain's CDR3 is CASSEGNTGELFF. In DNA, the CDR3 is TGCGCCAGCAGCGAGGGGAACACCGGGGAGCTGTTTTTT.

This clonotype was picked up many times. The chain carries TRBV5-6 and TRBJ1-2; D call uncertain. Trimming stripped 0 bases from V and 0 bases from J, with 15 bases between. Germline CDR1 SGHDT, CDR2 YYEEEE. The length of the CDR3 is 17 residues. The CDR3 region has the DNA TGTGCCAGCAGCTTGGTTAGGGCCCGGTGGGCTAACTATGGCTACACCTTC. It codes for CASSLVRARWANYGYTF.

With regard to this clonotype: The missing conserved phenylalanine or tryptophan at the end of this CDR3 makes a read error likely. The limits of the CDR3 on the DNA are not certain, so only TCRdb's listed CDR3 is given. The V call is TRBV27, the J call TRBJ2-5; the table's D call, TRBD1, was not checked against the DNA. The germline V gene has CDR1 MNHEY and CDR2 SMNVEV (reference sequence). The CDR3 spans 18 residues, counting both ends. The CDR3: CASSLSSGTPNSPLHFGN.

This clonotype is medium-sized. The genes are TRBV7-2 and TRBJ1-1, with 10 bases aligning to TRBD1. The CDR3 runs 15 residues. Germline-derived CDR1 and CDR2 are SGHTA and FQGNSA. V was pared by 3 bases and J by 3 bases, with 4 bases of the junction left unmatched. The CDR3 here is CASSFETGGHTEAFF. CDR3 in DNA: TGTGCCAGCAGCTTTGAGACAGGGGGCCACACTGAAGCTTTCTTT.

The J gene is TRBJ2-7, the V gene TRBV20-1; 7 bases line up with TRBD2. With 2 bases clipped from V and 7 bases from J, the junction kept 17 bases outside the gene matches. Looked up from germline, CDR1 is DFQATT and CDR2 is SNEGSKA (reference sequence). The CDR3 totals 16 residues. DNA for the CDR3: TGCAGTGCTAGACCTAGGGGAGGGGCCGGGTACAATGAGCAGTACTTC. This gives the protein CSARPRGGAGYNEQYF.

This chain uses TRBV11-2 with TRBJ1-6; possible D gene TRBD1, 5 bases. Germline lookup yields CDR1 SGHAT and CDR2 FQNNGV. This CDR3 spans 18 amino acids. V was cut by 6 bases and J by 5 bases, with 23 bases left in between. The CDR3 DNA is TGTGCCAGCAGACGTGCCGCGACCGGGACTGGTAATAATTCACCCCTCCACTTT. It codes for CASRRAATGTGNNSPLHF.

By share, this clonotype ranks as medium-sized. The chain uses TRBV7-8 and TRBJ1-5; 8 bases fit TRBD1. The CDR3 totals 15 residues. Trimming took 2 bases from V and 7 from J; bases not matched to a gene: 7. Germline V gives CDR1 SGHVS, CDR2 FQNEAQ. The CDR3 sequence is CASSLNQGAGQPQHF. The CDR3 nucleotides read TGTGCCAGCAGCTTAAACCAGGGGGCCGGGCAGCCCCAGCATTTT.

The rearrangement links TRBV2 to TRBJ2-1; D gene uncertain. The V and J ends lost 6 bases and 9 bases respectively, with 9 bases between them. Per the germline V gene, CDR1 is SNHLY and CDR2 is FYNNEI. The CDR3 loop spans 11 amino acids. In DNA, the CDR3 is TGTGCCAGCAGCAAGCAGTCTGAGCAGTTCTTC. It codes for CASSKQSEQFF. The complete variable domain, with remaining parts taken from reference TRBV2 and TRBJ2-1, reads EPEVTQTPSHQVTQMGQEVILRCVPISNHLYFYWYRQILGQKVEFLVSFYNNEISEKSEIFDDQFSVERPDGSNFTLKIRSTKLEDSAMYFCASSKQSEQFFGPGTRLTVL.

This clonotype was seen more than once but under ten times. The rearrangement uses TRBV7-3 and TRBJ2-5, with TRBD2 matching 10 bases. The last part of the DNA fits TRBJ2-7 better; the J call may be wrong. Germline loops: CDR1 SGHTA, CDR2 FQGTGA. The CDR3 length is 15 residues. Here the CDR3 DNA reads TGTGCCAGCAGCCGGGAGGGTAGCGGGGGGTACGAGCAGTACTTC. It codes for CASSREGSGGYEQYF.

Concerning this clonotype itself: No conserved phenylalanine or tryptophan ends this CDR3, so it is likely a read error. No DNA is shown, since the ends of the CDR3 on it are uncertain; the CDR3 is the one TCRdb lists. CDR3 residues: CASSPGTDYEQYFGN. The chain joins TRBV7-6 to TRBJ2-5; the D call of TRBD1 is as the table states it, not checked on the DNA. CDR1 is SGHVS and CDR2 is FNYEAQ in the germline V gene. The CDR3 length is 15 residues, termini included.

This clonotype was seen many times. J is TRBJ2-2 and V is TRBV6-6, with 7 bases that match TRBD2. After removal of 2 bases from V and 4 bases from J, the junction contained 1 base not matched to a gene. This CDR3 is built from 14 residues. CDR1 is MNHNY and CDR2 is SVGAGI in the germline V gene (reference sequence). CDR3 sequence: CASSYGGVTGELFF. The CDR3 DNA is TGTGCCAGCAGTTACGGGGGGGTCACCGGGGAGCTGTTTTTT.

The chain is built from TRBV7-4 and TRBJ2-7; no definite D call. The J call may be mistaken, given a closer DNA end match to TRBJ2-1. CDR1 is SGHVT and CDR2 is SQSDAQ in the germline V gene. The CDR3 loop spans 12 amino acids. The CDR3 loop reads CASSLAFDEQFF. In nucleotides, the CDR3 is TGTGCCAGCAGCTTAGCGTTCGATGAGCAGTTCTTC.

The chain combines TRBV12-3 or TRBV12-4 with TRBJ2-4, with 7 bases matching TRBD1. The better agreement between TRBJ2-7 and the DNA end casts doubt on the J call. The CDR3 is 18 amino acids. This CDR3 is CASSSFGTAKALGYEQYF. The CDR3 region has the DNA TGTGCCAGCAGTTCCTTCGGGACAGCCAAAGCCCTAGGGTACGAGCAGTACTTC.

This clonotype rates as medium-sized. The V and J genes are TRBV28 and TRBJ1-2, with D perhaps TRBD1 (5 bases). The CDR3 runs 12 residues. Between the trimmed V and J ends, which lost 0 bases and 7 bases, there was a span of 6 bases. The germline gives CDR1 MDHEN, CDR2 SYDVKM. CDR3 loop: CASSLWGLGYTF. CDR3 nucleotides: TGTGCCAGCAGTTTATGGGGGCTTGGCTACACCTTC.

This clonotype has a count of ten or more. The CDR3 reads CASNPIDSLDTEAFF. CDR3 in DNA: TGTGCCAGCAACCCGATAGACAGCCTTGACACTGAAGCTTTCTTT. The rearrangement links TRBV28 to TRBJ1-1; maybe TRBD1 (5 bases). This CDR3 is built from 15 residues. Germline-derived CDR1 and CDR2 are MDHEN and SYDVKM. The V end lost 7 bases, the J end lost 3 bases, and 18 bases lay between the germline ends.

V is TRBV20-1 and J is TRBJ2-1, with 10 bases matching TRBD2. The tail of the sequence fits TRBJ2-7 better, so the J call may be wrong. This CDR3 is 14 amino acids long. CDR1 and CDR2 from the germline V gene are DFQATT and SNEGSKA (reference sequence). CDR3 residues: CSAGASGSSYEQYF. The CDR3 nucleotides are TGCAGTGCTGGGGCTAGCGGGAGCTCCTACGAGCAGTACTTC.

By its share, this clonotype is medium-sized. The V and J genes are TRBV7-8 and TRBJ2-1; D is unclear. Germline values: CDR1 SGHVS, CDR2 FQNEAQ. Trimming cost V 2 bases and J 0 bases, with 8 bases left between them. The CDR3 is 15 residues long. The CDR3 reads CASSLSTRSYNEQFF. The CDR3 DNA sequence: TGTGCCAGCAGCTTATCAACCCGCTCCTACAATGAGCAGTTCTTC.